The 20 T cell receptor beta chains in this list originate from one sample, sequenced in a study of siplizumab effects on memory and regulatory T cells. Only in-frame clones appear in the TCRdb table, and some are missing; sequencing was by immunoSEQ multiplex PCR. The data contain approximately 100,000 clones, 93% of them singletons. What was sequenced was non-Treg CD4+ T cells sorted from blood. The source of these receptors is a human donor in good health.

This clone is a singleton in its sample. The genes are TRBV18 and TRBJ1-1; possibly TRBD1 for D (6 bases). The germline gives CDR1 KGHSH, CDR2 LQKENI. V gave up 0 bases and J gave up 4 bases, with 12 bases separating them. The CDR3 sequence is 15 residues long. This CDR3 is CASSPPGGGGTEAFF. DNA for the CDR3: TGTGCCAGCTCACCACCGGGGGGAGGGGGCACTGAAGCTTTCTTT.

This chain connects TRBV11-3 to TRBJ2-7; 7 bases align to TRBD2. The CDR3 totals 15 residues. Trimming took 5 bases from V and 3 from J; bases not matched to a gene: 10. CDR1 SGHNT and CDR2 YENEEA come from the germline V gene. CDR3 DNA sequence: TGTGCCAGCAGCCCTGGGGAGGGAATGGGCTACGAGCAGTACTTC. This translates into CASSPGEGMGYEQYF.

The gene calls are TRBV19 and TRBJ1-2; a weak D match, TRBD1 (5 bases). Trimming shortened V by 6 bases and J by 7 bases, and 18 bases separated the two germline ends. Per the germline V gene, CDR1 is LNHDA and CDR2 is SQIVND (reference sequence). This CDR3 has 14 amino acids. CDR3 region: CASRETGTSSGYTF. CDR3 sequence (DNA): TGTGCCAGTAGAGAGACCGGGACCTCGAGTGGCTACACCTTC.

The chain carries TRBV6-5 and TRBJ1-1; 11 nucleotides align to TRBD1. The ends lost 5 bases at V and 10 bases at J; junction bases unmatched: 6. This CDR3 contains 13 residues. Germline CDR1 is MNHEY and CDR2 is SVGAGI. The CDR3 loop is CASSRGQGAGAFF. In DNA form, the CDR3 reads TGTGCCAGCAGTCGAGGACAGGGGGCTGGAGCTTTCTTT.

The rearrangement links TRBV30 to TRBJ2-6, with 10 bases lining up with TRBD1. The V and J ends lost 7 bases and 0 bases, in that order; junction bases with no gene match: 3. The CDR3 loop spans 15 amino acids. Germline CDR1 and CDR2: GTSNPN and SVGIG (reference sequence). The DNA for the CDR3 is TGTGCCTTCGGGACAGGGGACTCTGGGGCCAACGTCCTGACTTTC. It is translated as CAFGTGDSGANVLTF.

J is TRBJ2-7 and V is TRBV5-8, with D hard to call. The CDR3 runs 11 residues. V lost 2 bases, J lost 5 bases, and 5 bases lay in between. Germline V gives CDR1 SGHTS, CDR2 YDEGEE. CDR3 amino acids: CASSFYDEQYF. The CDR3 bases are TGTGCCAGCAGCTTTTACGACGAGCAGTACTTC.

This sequence joins TRBV10-3 and TRBJ1-5; D is undetermined. CDR3 length equals 12 residues. Trimming removed 3 bases from V and 4 bases from J, with 4 bases in between. Germline CDR1 and CDR2: ENHRY and SYGVKD. The CDR3 region has the DNA TGTGCCATCAGTGAAGGGAATCAGCCCCAGCATTTT. It encodes CAISEGNQPQHF.

V and J are TRBV5-1 and TRBJ1-2, with 10 bases fitting TRBD1. Germline trimming cut 4 bases from V and 7 bases from J; bases unmatched to any gene: 13. Germline CDR1 SGHRS, CDR2 YFSETQ. The CDR3 length is 16 residues. CDR3 nucleotides: TGCGCCAGCAGCCCGGCACCGGGACAGGGGTTAGCTGGCTACACCTTC. Translating it yields CASSPAPGQGLAGYTF. The full variable domain, rest sourced from reference TRBV5-1 and TRBJ1-2, is KAGVTQTPRYLIKTRGQQVTLSCSPISGHRSVSWYQQTPGQGLQFLFEYFSETQRNKGNFPGRFSGRQFSNSRSEMNVSTLELGDSALYLCASSPAPGQGLAGYTFGSGTRLTVV.

J is TRBJ2-5 and V is TRBV7-2; 10 bases are shared with TRBD2. Germline CDR1 SGHTA, CDR2 FQGNSA. CDR3 size: 17 residues. V gave up 1 base and J gave up 5 bases; unmatched junction bases: 10. The CDR3 sequence is CASSLGASGGALETQYF. The CDR3 DNA reads as TGTGCCAGCAGCTTAGGGGCGAGCGGGGGGGCGTTGGAGACCCAGTACTTC.

This chain connects TRBV6-1 to TRBJ1-5; perhaps TRBD1 as D (6 bases). CDR3 length equals 13 residues. V was trimmed by 2 bases and J by 7 bases, leaving 9 bases between them. Germline-derived CDR1 and CDR2 are MNHNS and SASEGT. CDR3 region: CASSERDTQPQHF. Here the CDR3 DNA reads TGTGCCAGCAGTGAAAGGGACACCCAGCCCCAGCATTTT.

The chain is built from TRBV9 and TRBJ2-3, with D possibly being TRBD2 (6 bases). The CDR3 covers 15 residues. Germline V gene data show CDR1 as SGDLS and CDR2 as YYNGEE. Trimming took off 0 bases at V and 4 bases at J, with 12 bases between the two ends. The CDR3 spells CASSVDASDADTQYF. The CDR3 bases are TGTGCCAGCAGCGTAGATGCTAGCGACGCAGATACGCAGTATTTT.

This chain connects TRBV14 to TRBJ2-3; 9 bases fit TRBD1. The CDR3 runs to 15 residues. Germline V gene sequence: CDR1 SGHDN, CDR2 FVKESK. After removal of 1 base from V and 7 bases from J, the junction contained 6 bases not matched to a gene. The DNA for the CDR3 is TGTGCCAGCAGCCAAGGGACAGGGGATTCGAATACGCAGTATTTT. Translating gives CASSQGTGDSNTQYF.

The rearrangement links TRBV19 to TRBJ1-2; TRBD1 matches at 8 bases. Germline CDR1 and CDR2: LNHDA and SQIVND (reference sequence). The CDR3 loop spans 16 amino acids. After removal of 8 bases from V and 3 bases from J, the junction contained 14 bases not matched to a gene. The DNA for the CDR3 is TGTGCCAGTCGCCCGGAGGCAGGGGGCAGGTACTATGGCTACACCTTC. Translated, it gives CASRPEAGGRYYGYTF.

The chain links TRBV28 to TRBJ2-7; 8 nucleotides align to TRBD1. Germline trimming cut 9 bases from V and 0 bases from J; bases unmatched to any gene: 7. CDR3 size: 14 residues. The V gene's germline CDR1 is MDHEN and CDR2 SYDVKM. The CDR3 is CARGQGNYSYEQYF. The DNA for the CDR3 is TGTGCCAGAGGACAGGGCAATTACTCCTACGAGCAGTACTTC.

The CDR3 region has the DNA TGCAGCGTTGGGGGGGGCTGGGAAAACACCATATATTTT. Residues: CSVGGGWENTIYF. The rearrangement uses TRBV29-1 and TRBJ1-3; the D gene is possibly TRBD1 (6 bases). V lost 4 bases and J lost 6, with 13 bases in between. Germline V lookup: CDR1 SQVTM, CDR2 ANQGSEA. The CDR3 consists of 13 residues. The full variable domain, in which reference TRBV29-1 and TRBJ1-3 provide the parts outside the CDR3, is SAVISQKPSRDICQRGTSLTIQCQVDSQVTMMFWYRQQPGQSLTLIATANQGSEATYESGFVIDKFPISRPNLTFSTLTVSNMSPEDSSIYLCSVGGGWENTIYFGEGSWLTVV.

The chain employs TRBV5-4 and TRBJ2-1, with D uncertain. Germline V CDR1 and CDR2: SGHNT, YYREEE (reference sequence). The CDR3 spans 14 residues. With 0 bases removed from V and 7 bases from J, the gap between germline ends came to 11 bases. CDR3 bases: TGTGCCAGCAGCTTGGAGGGCAGAAGAAATGAGCAGTTCTTC. Its translation: CASSLEGRRNEQFF.

The chain has TRBV28 and TRBJ1-2; D may be TRBD1 (5 bases). Trimming left V 2 bases short and J 4 bases short, with 8 bases between. The CDR3 is 13 amino acids. Germline CDR1 and CDR2: MDHEN and SYDVKM. The CDR3 region is CASSLPGLYGYTF. In DNA form, the CDR3 reads TGTGCCAGCAGTTTACCAGGGCTCTATGGCTACACCTTC.

V and J are TRBV7-9 and TRBJ1-2, with unresolved D. The CDR3 has 16 residues. Deletions cut 2 bases from V and 0 bases from J, with 13 bases between. The germline gives CDR1 SEHNR, CDR2 FQNEAQ (reference sequence). The CDR3 spells CASSLQSVPPNYGYTF. The DNA for the CDR3 is TGTGCCAGCAGCTTACAGTCCGTACCCCCTAACTATGGCTACACCTTC.

The chain carries TRBV30 and TRBJ1-1; D gene unclear. Germline values: CDR1 GTSNPN, CDR2 SVGIG (reference sequence). V was shortened by 3 bases and J by 4 bases, with 12 bases between the two germline ends. This CDR3 is 13 amino acids long. The CDR3 sequence: CAWSLRGVTEAFF. The CDR3 DNA reads as TGTGCCTGGAGCTTACGCGGTGTCACTGAAGCTTTCTTT.

The genes are TRBV28 and TRBJ1-1; the D gene is possibly TRBD1 (6 bases). Looked up from germline, CDR1 is MDHEN and CDR2 is SYDVKM. This CDR3 contains 12 residues. V was shortened by 7 bases and J by 8 bases, with 14 bases between the two germline ends. The CDR3 is CASTTGTPEAFF. In DNA form, the CDR3 reads TGTGCCAGCACCACAGGGACTCCGGAAGCTTTCTTT. The whole variable domain, remainder taken from reference TRBV28 and TRBJ1-1, is DVKVTQSSRYLVKRTGEKVFLECVQDMDHENMFWYRQDPGLGLRLIYFSYDVKMKEKGDIPEGYSVSREKKERFSLILESASTNQTSMYLCASTTGTPEAFFGQGTRLTVV.